The next 14 T cell receptor beta chains were all read from a single sample in a study of T cell repertoires in cytomegalovirus infection. MiXCR, applied by TCRdb to the reads, yields one record per CDR3 protein. The sample has around 450,000 distinct CDR3 sequences, under 40% seen once. Sequences were obtained from PBMCs. These receptors all come from a human donor in good health (CMV status not recorded). Some clones in this sample may be carry-over from other donors' samples.

This clonotype came up a few times. J is TRBJ1-3 and V is TRBV11-2; D is unresolved. The CDR3 extends over 16 amino acids. Germline V gene data show CDR1 as SGHAT and CDR2 as FQNNGV. The germline V and J ends were trimmed by 1 base and 4 bases, with 14 bases remaining between them. The CDR3 DNA reads TGTGCCAGCAGCTTAGCTACTCAAACCATCGGAAACACCATATATTTT. This translates into CASSLATQTIGNTIYF.

The genes are TRBV2 and TRBJ2-1, with 7 bases matching TRBD2. The V gene's germline CDR1 is SNHLY and CDR2 FYNNEI. This CDR3 has 15 residues. Trimming took 7 bases from V and 4 from J; bases not matched to a gene: 10. CDR3 DNA: TGTGCCAGCATTGAGGTGCGGGGGAGTTACAATGAGCAGTTCTTC. Its translation: CASIEVRGSYNEQFF.

The chain links TRBV14 to TRBJ2-1; TRBD1 matches 7 bases. J gave up 0 bases and V 0 bases, and 8 bases lay outside the gene matches. CDR1 SGHDN and CDR2 FVKESK come from the germline V gene. The CDR3 is 18 amino acids. The CDR3 DNA follows: TGTGCCAGCAGCCAAGATCTTACAGGGGCTACCTCCTACAATGAGCAGTTCTTC. The encoded protein is CASSQDLTGATSYNEQFF.

The genes are TRBV12-3 or TRBV12-4 and TRBJ1-3, with D uncertain. The CDR3 has 17 residues. Deletions cut 2 bases from V and 0 bases from J, with 14 bases between. CDR3 amino acids: CASSLRAGRSSGNTIYF. DNA for the CDR3: TGTGCCAGCAGTTTAAGGGCAGGCCGAAGCTCTGGAAACACCATATATTTT.

In its sample, this clonotype was seen many times. The chain couples TRBV7-8 to TRBJ2-1; D is possibly TRBD2 (6 bases). The germline CDR1 and CDR2 sequences are SGHVS and FQNEAQ. The ends were cut back, 6 bases at V and 4 bases at J, with 16 bases in the middle. The CDR3 covers 15 residues. CDR3 amino acids: CASSLRREPYNEQFF. CDR3 bases: TGTGCCAGCAGTCTACGGCGGGAACCTTACAATGAGCAGTTCTTC. The variable domain in full, completed from reference TRBV7-8 and TRBJ2-1, reads GAGVSQSPRYKVAKRGQDVALRCDPISGHVSLFWYQQALGQGPEFLTYFQNEAQLDKSGLPSDRFFAERPEGSVSTLKIQRTQQEDSAVYLCASSLRREPYNEQFFGPGTRLTVL.

This clonotype was counted only a few times. The V and J genes are TRBV28 and TRBJ2-7, with 9 positions matching TRBD1. This CDR3 contains 12 residues. The ends lost 8 bases at V and 3 bases at J; junction bases unmatched: 2. Germline CDR1 is MDHEN and CDR2 is SYDVKM. CDR3 region: CASGTGYYEQYF. The CDR3 region has the DNA TGTGCCAGCGGGACAGGGTACTACGAGCAGTACTTC.

V and J are TRBV6-1 and TRBJ2-1; D gene ambiguous. Germline V gene lookup returns CDR1 MNHNS and CDR2 SASEGT. Trimming stripped 6 bases from V and 5 bases from J, with 8 bases between. The CDR3 has 12 residues. The CDR3 region is CASRGQDNEQFF. Written as DNA, the CDR3 is TGTGCCAGCAGGGGCCAGGACAATGAGCAGTTCTTC.

The chain recombines TRBV7-9 with TRBJ2-3; TRBD1 matches 8 bases. The CDR3 consists of 15 residues. Germline lookup yields CDR1 SEHNR and CDR2 FQNEAQ (reference sequence). The V segment lost 6 bases and the J segment 2 bases; nucleotides outside the gene matches: 7. CDR3 in amino acids: CASRNGQGYTDTQYF. The CDR3 DNA is TGTGCCAGCAGAAACGGACAGGGATACACAGATACGCAGTATTTT.

As for this clonotype: The junction departs from the called germline gene at one end, perhaps through a read error. The CDR3 bases are TGTGCCAGCAGCTTAGGGGCGGGGGGGAACCCTGAAGCTTTCTTT. Amino acid sequence: CASSLGAGGNPEAFF. V and J are TRBV7-8 and TRBJ1-1, with D possibly matching TRBD1 (5 bases). This CDR3 region has 15 residues. Germline V gives CDR1 SGHVS, CDR2 FQNEAQ.

V usage is TRBV30 and J usage is TRBJ1-1; possibly TRBD1 for D (6 bases). Deletions cut 3 bases from V and 0 bases from J, with 8 bases between. In germline, CDR1 is GTSNPN, CDR2 SVGIG (reference sequence). This CDR3 region has 13 residues. CDR3 loop: CAWRDSMNTEAFF. CDR3 DNA: TGTGCCTGGAGGGACAGTATGAACACTGAAGCTTTCTTT.

This sequence joins TRBV7-8 and TRBJ2-3; TRBD2 matches 7 bases. CDR1 is SGHVS, CDR2 FQNEAQ, per germline. The CDR3 loop spans 17 amino acids. V trimming: 1 base; J trimming: 0 bases; junction bases outside the gene matches: 7. The CDR3 here is CASSLGISGLSTDTQYF. The CDR3, as DNA: TGTGCCAGCAGCTTAGGTATTAGCGGGTTAAGCACAGATACGCAGTATTTT. Full variable domain (missing parts from reference TRBV7-8 and TRBJ2-3): GAGVSQSPRYKVAKRGQDVALRCDPISGHVSLFWYQQALGQGPEFLTYFQNEAQLDKSGLPSDRFFAERPEGSVSTLKIQRTQQEDSAVYLCASSLGISGLSTDTQYFGPGTRLTVL.

This clonotype has only a few counts. One end of the junction does not line up with germline, which may come from a read error. The chain joins TRBV3-1 to TRBJ2-1; either TRBD1 or TRBD2 may fit D (5 bases each). Germline V gene data show CDR1 as LGHDT and CDR2 as YNNKEL (reference sequence). The length of the CDR3 is 14 residues. CDR3: CASSPLGPPDDVVF. CDR3 DNA: TGTGCCAGCAGCCCCCTGGGACCGCCGGATGATGTAGTATTC.

The chain carries TRBV6-1 and TRBJ1-3; D unclear. This CDR3 contains 13 residues. Per germline, CDR1 MNHNS and CDR2 SASEGT. Deletions cut 10 bases from V and 0 bases from J, with 10 bases between. The CDR3 DNA reads TGTGCCACTTCGCGTAGCTCTGGAAACACCATATATTTT. This gives the protein CATSRSSGNTIYF.

This clonotype was detected ten times or more. The rearrangement joins TRBV7-2 to TRBJ1-6; TRBD1 is a possible D gene (6 bases). Trimming left V 5 bases short and J 9 bases short, with 17 bases between. The CDR3 runs to 15 residues. Germline V gene data show CDR1 as SGHTA and CDR2 as FQGNSA. The DNA of the CDR3 is TGTGCCAGCAGCCTTCGAAAGGGGGAAGGTTCACCCCTCCACTTT. Protein: CASSLRKGEGSPLHF.